The clone carrying this T cell receptor beta chain was seen a single time. In the original workflow: Amplification of reference gene primers was used by the study to estimate nucleated cell counts. The protocol was immunoSEQ multiplex PCR, while the TCRdb copy is restricted to in-frame clones and leaves out a portion. V, J and clone size were drawn from that table, and D and trimming were deduced from the DNA. The sample has fewer than 350,000 clones, around 90% seen once. This entry belongs to a study of blood T cell repertoires in COVID-19. In the study overall: Whether acute or convalescent, the COVID-19 samples came from the United States, Italy and Spain. In each case, the material was cDNA or gDNA derived from T cells, B-cell-depleted T cells, or PBMCs.

CDR3 size: 15 residues. J lost 9 bases, V lost 1 base, and 8 bases had no gene match. Per the germline V gene, CDR1 is LGHNA and CDR2 is YSLEER. The specimen was peripheral blood. The clonotype originates from a man younger than 35 with active or convalescent COVID-19. The V call is TRBV4-3, the J call TRBJ2-1; 8 nucleotides align to TRBD2. The CDR3 region is CASSQVERGTGEQFF. The CDR3, as DNA: TGCGCCAGCAGCCAAGTCGAGCGGGGGACCGGTGAGCAGTTCTTC.